These 11 T cell receptor beta chains were all obtained from the same sample, sequenced in a study of cytomegalovirus exposure and HLA in healthy donors (dated 2017 in TCRdb). Receptor amplification or capture employed the immunoSEQ multiplex PCR assay. For the multiplex PCR, a mixture combining 60 forward primers for TCR Vbeta segments and 13 reverse primers for TCR Jbeta segments was used. This is the immuneACCESS table as TCRdb keeps it, with only in-frame sequences that have V and J called. A part of the clones is gone; compared with another copy, unresolved V genes explain less than half, and the rest is unexplained. This sample has about 140,000 clones in its table, and about four fifths of those were observed once. The ten largest clonotypes hold 2.5% to 3% of the sample. The sequenced sample was PBMCs. All receptors come from a male donor in good health and CMV-seronegative.

This clone was detected only once. The J gene is TRBJ1-5, the V gene TRBV18; D uncertain. Germline V lookup: CDR1 KGHSH, CDR2 LQKENI. The CDR3 runs to 15 residues. V dropped 4 bases and J dropped 2 bases, with 12 bases sitting between them. The CDR3 DNA follows: TGTGCCAGCTCACGGCCAGGATCTGGCAATCAGCCCCAGCATTTT. The encoded protein is CASSRPGSGNQPQHF.

This chain connects TRBV9 to TRBJ1-4; D perhaps matches TRBD1 (5 bases). The germline CDR1 and CDR2 sequences are SGDLS and YYNGEE. The CDR3 covers 15 residues. Trimming left V 0 bases short and J 7 bases short, with 13 bases between. This CDR3 is CASSVEAGWSEKLFF. The CDR3 coding sequence is TGTGCCAGCAGCGTAGAGGCAGGGTGGAGTGAAAAACTGTTTTTT.

The chain is built from TRBV4-1 and TRBJ2-2; 7 bases line up with TRBD2. The CDR3 runs 15 residues. The trim removed 1 base at V and 4 bases at J, leaving 3 bases unmatched. Germline CDR1 MGHRA, CDR2 YSYEKL. The CDR3 DNA follows: TGCGCCAGCAGCCAAGTTAGCGGGTCCACCGGGGAGCTGTTTTTT. Protein sequence: CASSQVSGSTGELFF.

This clone was counted only a few times. J is TRBJ1-2 and V is TRBV6-1, with 7 bases fitting TRBD1. The V segment lost 6 bases and the J segment 3 bases; nucleotides outside the gene matches: 10. Germline values: CDR1 MNHNS, CDR2 SASEGT. The length of the CDR3 is 15 residues. This chain's CDR3 is CASRRDRESYYGYTF. The CDR3 bases are TGTGCCAGCAGGAGAGACAGGGAGAGCTACTATGGCTACACCTTC.

This chain joins TRBV13 and TRBJ1-1, with 7 bases matching TRBD1. The V gene's germline CDR1 is PRHDT and CDR2 FYEKMQ (reference sequence). Germline trimming cut 5 bases from V and 4 bases from J; bases unmatched to any gene: 7. This CDR3 region has 14 residues. DNA for the CDR3: TGTGCCAGCAGCCTAACAGGGGTTGTCACTGAAGCTTTCTTT. Amino acids: CASSLTGVVTEAFF.

The chain carries TRBV7-2 and TRBJ2-1, with TRBD2 identical over 9 bases. The germline V gene encodes CDR1 SGHTA and CDR2 FQGNSA. V was clipped by 1 base and J by 8 bases; unmatched bases: 9. The CDR3 length is 16 residues. CDR3 loop: CASSLVVAGGPHEQFF. CDR3 nucleotide sequence: TGTGCCAGCAGCTTAGTAGTTGCGGGAGGGCCCCATGAGCAGTTCTTC.

J is TRBJ1-2 and V is TRBV5-1, with 12 bases identical to TRBD1. V gave up 4 bases and J gave up 8 bases; unmatched junction bases: 12. Germline CDR1 and CDR2: SGHRS and YFSETQ. The CDR3 consists of 16 residues. CDR3 in DNA: TGCGCCAGCAGCCATGACCTGGGACAGGGGGCTGAAGGCTACACCTTC. Amino acids: CASSHDLGQGAEGYTF.

The genes are TRBV11-3 and TRBJ2-2; 9 bases map to TRBD2. The V and J ends lost 5 bases and 7 bases, in that order; junction bases with no gene match: 8. CDR3 length: 15 amino acids. In germline, CDR1 is SGHNT, CDR2 YENEEA. CDR3 sequence: CASSPGLANGGELFF. In DNA, the CDR3 is TGTGCCAGCAGCCCAGGACTAGCGAACGGCGGGGAGCTGTTTTTT.

This clone has a handful of counts. The rearrangement links TRBV14 to TRBJ2-1, with 11 bases fitting TRBD2. The CDR3 spans 17 residues. Germline lookup yields CDR1 SGHDN and CDR2 FVKESK. Trimming cost V 3 bases and J 9 bases; bases outside gene matches: 13. The CDR3 nucleotides are TGTGCCAGCAGCCATTCCTCTACTAGCGGGAGAAGGGGTGAGCAGTTCTTC. It encodes CASSHSSTSGRRGEQFF.

The rearrangement uses TRBV28 and TRBJ1-2; 7 bases match TRBD1. The germline V gene has CDR1 MDHEN and CDR2 SYDVKM. With V trimmed by 6 bases and J by 3 bases, 7 bases remained unmatched. This CDR3 contains 14 residues. The CDR3 DNA reads as TGTGCCAGCAGCAACAGGGGTCGATACTATGGCTACACCTTC. It encodes CASSNRGRYYGYTF.

The rearrangement joins TRBV2 to TRBJ2-1; 14 bases line up with TRBD2. The CDR3 has 13 amino acids. CDR1 is SNHLY and CDR2 is FYNNEI in the germline V gene. With V trimmed by 11 bases and J by 8 bases, 5 bases remained unmatched. The CDR3 region has the DNA TGTGCCGGACGGGGACTAGCGGGAGATGAGCAGTTCTTC. Protein sequence: CAGRGLAGDEQFF.